This T cell receptor (beta chain) is from a study of cytomegalovirus exposure and HLA in healthy donors. About the research overall: The 95 to 150 validation repertoires used a platform that matched the one used for the roughly 700 first-cohort repertoires, as a later analysis reported. Findings of the study overall: Cytomegalovirus-associated TCR beta chains were listed, numbering 164.

Germline CDR1 reads ENHRY; CDR2 reads SYGVKD. Unmatched junction bases numbered 5, after V lost 6 bases and J lost 7 bases. The CDR3 consists of 13 residues. Sequenced by immunoSEQ multiplex PCR; TCRdb stores in-frame clones only, minus some. Of around 190,000 clones in the sample, around 85% were seen once. Regarding this clone: As yet, its antigen is unknown.

The sample consisted of PBMCs. This receptor was taken from a man aged 18 to 30 in good health and CMV-seropositive. The chain joins TRBV10-3 to TRBJ2-2, with 7 bases identical to TRBD1. The DNA for the CDR3 is TGTGCCATCAGCTTCCGGGACAGCGGGGAGCTGTTTTTT. This sequence encodes CAISFRDSGELFF.